This TCR beta chain originates from a study of blood T cell repertoires in COVID-19. Germline V gives CDR1 SGHAT, CDR2 FQNNGV. Inclusive of both ends, the CDR3 amounts to 11 amino acids. With respect to this clone: It is likely a read error, because the conserved phenylalanine at the end of the CDR3 is missing. The limits of the CDR3 on the DNA are not certain, so only TCRdb's listed CDR3 is given.

Repertoires were generated with immunoSEQ multiplex PCR, while TCRdb's copy carries only in-frame clones and drops some. The sample carries 300,000 to 350,000 clones, 90% recorded once. Enrolled through a virtual design, the participants were between about 18 and 100 years of age and came from about two dozen US areas. The rearrangement joins TRBV11-2 to TRBJ1-1; the table gives TRBD1 as D, unverified against the DNA. This TCR was sampled from a woman aged 18-30 years with acute COVID-19. The sequenced material came from PBMCs or T cells enriched from blood (not recorded which). The CDR3 loop reads CASRNGHIYAS.